Below, 17 T cell receptor beta chains from the same sample are listed, as sequenced in a study of shared clonotypes between healthy human individuals. Generated by immunoSEQ multiplex PCR, the TCRdb table keeps only in-frame clones and is missing some. The sample has about 2.4 million clones, more than 80% seen once. Material for sequencing was naive CD4+ T cells sorted from blood. The subset was: CD45RA+ positively selected. These receptors originate from a man aged 18 to 30 in good health.

V gene TRBV14 combines with J gene TRBJ1-1, with 9 bases that match TRBD1. CDR3 length equals 13 residues. With V trimmed by 4 bases and J by 6 bases, 3 bases remained unmatched. Germline V gene data show CDR1 as SGHDN and CDR2 as FVKESK. The CDR3 region is CASSPGQGSEAFF. The CDR3, as DNA: TGTGCCAGCAGCCCCGGACAGGGGTCTGAAGCTTTCTTT.

Concerning this clone: Other DNA variants within this sample encode the same CDR3. The rearrangement joins TRBV5-4 to TRBJ1-5; 10 positions agree with TRBD1. CDR1 SGHNT and CDR2 YYREEE come from the germline V gene (reference sequence). The length of the CDR3 is 13 residues. V dropped 4 bases and J dropped 6; count of bases not matched to a gene: 1. The CDR3 DNA sequence: TGTGCCAGCAGCCGGGACAGGGGTCAGCCCCAGCATTTT. It codes for CASSRDRGQPQHF.

The genes are TRBV11-3 and TRBJ2-1; 7 bases map to TRBD1. The CDR3 length is 16 residues. Germline loops: CDR1 SGHNT, CDR2 YENEEA. J was trimmed by 5 bases and V by 4 bases; bases with no gene match: 11. CDR3 bases: TGTGCCAGCAGCTCCGAACCAGGGGGAAAAAACAATGAGCAGTTCTTC. Translated: CASSSEPGGKNNEQFF.

The chain recombines TRBV6-1 with TRBJ1-5, with 7 bases identical to TRBD1. CDR1 and CDR2 (germline): MNHNS, SASEGT. The CDR3 spans 13 residues. V lost 4 bases and J lost 6; bases outside the gene matches: 3. The CDR3 reads CASSGGQIQPQHF. Written as DNA, the CDR3 is TGTGCCAGCAGTGGGGGACAGATTCAGCCCCAGCATTTT.

The J gene is TRBJ1-1, the V gene TRBV5-7; D is unresolved. TRBV5-7 is an open reading frame whose function is uncertain. This CDR3 spans 13 amino acids. V lost 2 bases, J lost 1 base, and 6 bases lay in between. Here the CDR3 reads CASSFPGNTEAFF. CDR3 DNA: TGTGCCAGCAGCTTCCCAGGGAACACTGAAGCTTTCTTT.

This chain uses TRBV5-1 with TRBJ1-2; 8 positions agree with TRBD1. The V and J ends lost 3 bases and 5 bases, in that order; junction bases with no gene match: 9. The CDR3 length is 15 residues. Germline V CDR1 and CDR2: SGHRS, YFSETQ. The CDR3 sequence is CASSSEGQGKYGYTF. For the CDR3, the DNA is TGCGCCAGCAGCTCGGAAGGACAGGGCAAATATGGCTACACCTTC.

V and J are TRBV27 and TRBJ1-4, with D possibly TRBD1 on 5 matching bases. This CDR3 contains 13 residues. CDR1 is MNHEY and CDR2 is SMNVEV in the germline V gene (reference sequence). V lost 3 bases, J lost 7 bases, and 9 bases lay in between. CDR3 bases: TGTGCCAGCAGTTTTCGACAGTTTGAAAAACTGTTTTTT. Its protein is CASSFRQFEKLFF. The full variable domain, rest sourced from reference TRBV27 and TRBJ1-4, is EAQVTQNPRYLITVTGKKLTVTCSQNMNHEYMSWYRQDPGLGLRQIYYSMNVEVTDKGDVPEGYKVSRKEKRNFPLILESPSPNQTSLYFCASSFRQFEKLFFGSGTQLSVL.

The J gene is TRBJ2-7, the V gene TRBV30, with TRBD2 matching over 8 bases. CDR3 length: 14 residues. The germline V gene has CDR1 GTSNPN and CDR2 SVGIG (reference sequence). With V trimmed by 2 bases and J by 7 bases, 10 bases remained unmatched. Written as DNA, the CDR3 is TGTGCCTGGAGTACCAGCGGGAGAGTGAGGGAGCAGTACTTC. Translated: CAWSTSGRVREQYF.

As regards this clone: This same CDR3 is encoded by further DNA sequences in the sample. V is TRBV30 and J is TRBJ2-7; either TRBD1 or TRBD2 may fit D (5 bases each). Germline V gene data show CDR1 as GTSNPN and CDR2 as SVGIG (reference sequence). Trimming removed 2 bases from V and 1 base from J, with 9 bases in between. The CDR3 sequence is 13 residues long. CDR3: CAWSRGVSYEQYF. CDR3 DNA: TGTGCCTGGAGTAGAGGGGTGTCCTACGAGCAGTACTTC.

The chain links TRBV9 to TRBJ2-2, with 13 nucleotides matching TRBD2. Germline loops: CDR1 SGDLS, CDR2 YYNGEE. The CDR3 length is 16 residues. The J segment lost 7 bases and the V segment lost 0 bases, leaving 3 bases of the junction unmatched. The chain's CDR3 is CASSVAGTSGNGELFF. In nucleotides, the CDR3 is TGTGCCAGCAGCGTAGCAGGGACTAGCGGGAACGGGGAGCTGTTTTTT.

The CDR3 bases are TGCGCCAGCAGTGAGTCGGAGGGGGGTGAAAAACTGTTTTTT. It specifies CASSESEGGEKLFF. The chain uses TRBV10-1 and TRBJ1-4; D possibly corresponds to TRBD1 (6 bases). V lost 0 bases and J lost 7, with 9 bases in between. This CDR3 contains 14 residues. From germline, CDR1 is WNHNN and CDR2 SYGVQD (reference sequence).

The chain recombines TRBV5-1 with TRBJ2-2; D may match TRBD1 or TRBD2 (5 bases each). Germline CDR1 reads SGHRS; CDR2 reads YFSETQ. CDR3 length: 16 amino acids. The V end lost 1 base, the J end lost 1 base, and 11 bases lay between the germline ends. CDR3 DNA sequence: TGCGCCAGCAGCTTGACCGGGACGAAGAACACCGGGGAGCTGTTTTTT. It codes for CASSLTGTKNTGELFF.

This clone was counted only a few times. The rearrangement uses TRBV30 and TRBJ1-1; 7 nucleotides match TRBD1. This CDR3 spans 13 amino acids. The ends lost 4 bases at V and 4 bases at J; junction bases unmatched: 6. Germline V gives CDR1 GTSNPN, CDR2 SVGIG (reference sequence). CDR3 sequence: CAWTPDRSTEAFF. In DNA, the CDR3 is TGTGCCTGGACCCCGGACAGGTCCACTGAAGCTTTCTTT. Full variable domain (missing parts from reference TRBV30 and TRBJ1-1): SQTIHQWPATLVQPVGSPLSLECTVEGTSNPNLYWYRQAAGRGLQLLFYSVGIGQISSEVPQNLSASRPQDRQFILSSKKLLLSDSGFYLCAWTPDRSTEAFFGQGTRLTVV.

The rearrangement joins TRBV5-1 to TRBJ1-5; TRBD1 aligns across 7 bases. J gave up 5 bases and V 4 bases, and 6 bases lay outside the gene matches. CDR3 size: 14 residues. CDR1 is SGHRS and CDR2 is YFSETQ in the germline V gene. Here the CDR3 DNA reads TGCGCCAGCAGCCCAGGGACAGAGTATCAGCCCCAGCATTTT. It yields the protein CASSPGTEYQPQHF. The full variable domain, rest sourced from reference TRBV5-1 and TRBJ1-5, is KAGVTQTPRYLIKTRGQQVTLSCSPISGHRSVSWYQQTPGQGLQFLFEYFSETQRNKGNFPGRFSGRQFSNSRSEMNVSTLELGDSALYLCASSPGTEYQPQHFGDGTRLSIL.

This clone has just one count. The genes are TRBV5-6 and TRBJ2-3; 7 nucleotides agree with TRBD2. The CDR3 totals 15 residues. The V gene end was trimmed by 5 bases and the J gene end by 5 bases; junction bases not matched to a gene: 11. In germline, CDR1 is SGHDT, CDR2 YYEEEE. For the CDR3, the DNA is TGTGCCAGCAGTCGACTAGCCCTTCTTGGAGATACGCAGTATTTT. Encoded protein: CASSRLALLGDTQYF.

Only one count was recorded for this clone. V gene TRBV9 combines with J gene TRBJ1-1, with 10 bases matching TRBD1. The germline V gene has CDR1 SGDLS and CDR2 YYNGEE. This CDR3 is built from 15 residues. The V segment lost 0 bases and the J segment 6 bases; nucleotides outside the gene matches: 5. Here the CDR3 reads CASSVGQGAWSEAFF. CDR3 sequence (DNA): TGTGCCAGCAGCGTAGGACAGGGGGCTTGGTCTGAAGCTTTCTTT.

This clone was observed a handful of times. V usage is TRBV7-2 and J usage is TRBJ1-5, with 7 bases lining up with TRBD1. This CDR3 is built from 13 residues. Germline V lookup: CDR1 SGHTA, CDR2 FQGNSA. With 5 bases clipped from V and 11 bases from J, the junction kept 9 bases outside the gene matches. CDR3 coding DNA: TGTGCCAGCAGCCAGGACAGGAGCTTGTCCCAGCATTTT. It codes for CASSQDRSLSQHF.